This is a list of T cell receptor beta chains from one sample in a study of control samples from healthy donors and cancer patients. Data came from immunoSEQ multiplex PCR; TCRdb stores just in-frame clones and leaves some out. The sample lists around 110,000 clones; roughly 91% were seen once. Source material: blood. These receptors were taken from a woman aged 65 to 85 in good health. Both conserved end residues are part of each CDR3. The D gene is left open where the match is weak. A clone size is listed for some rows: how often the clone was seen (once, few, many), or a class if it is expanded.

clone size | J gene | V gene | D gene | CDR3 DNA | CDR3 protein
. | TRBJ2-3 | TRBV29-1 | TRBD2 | TGCAGCGTTGTTAAGCGGGGGGCAGATACGCAGTATTTT | CSVVKRGADTQYF
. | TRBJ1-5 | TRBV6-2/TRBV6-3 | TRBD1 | TGTGCCAGCAGTTACAAGGCGACAGGGAATCAGCCCCAGCATTTT | CASSYKATGNQPQHF
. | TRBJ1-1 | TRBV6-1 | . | TGTGCCAGCAGTGAAGCTGGGGTGCCCACTGAAGCTTTCTTT | CASSEAGVPTEAFF
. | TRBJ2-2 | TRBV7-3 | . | TGTGCCAGCAGCAAACGAATAGGGGGGGCGGCCGGGGAGCTGTTTTTT | CASSKRIGGAAGELFF
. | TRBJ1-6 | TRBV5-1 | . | TGCGCCAGCAGTTTGATGGGGGACTCACCCCTCCACTTT | CASSLMGDSPLHF
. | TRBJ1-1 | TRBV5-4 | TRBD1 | TGTGCCAGCAGCACACCGGACAGGGACACTGAAGCTTTCTTT | CASSTPDRDTEAFF
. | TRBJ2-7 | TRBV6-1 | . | TGTGCCAGCAGTGAAGTTCCCTCCGGGACTCTCTCCTACGAGCAGTACTTC | CASSEVPSGTLSYEQYF
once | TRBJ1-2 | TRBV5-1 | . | TGCGCCAGCAGTCCACAGGGTGAGGGCTACACCTTC | CASSPQGEGYTF
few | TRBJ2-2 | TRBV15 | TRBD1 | TGTGCCACCAGCCGGGACAGGTTTATTTCCGGGGAGCTGTTTTTT | CATSRDRFISGELFF
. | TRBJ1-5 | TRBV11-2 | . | TGTGCCAGCAGCTTAGAAGGGCGTAGCAATCAGCCCCAGCATTTT | CASSLEGRSNQPQHF
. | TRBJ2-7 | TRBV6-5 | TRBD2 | TGTGCCAGTACCGGGGGGTCCGAGCAGTACTTC | CASTGGSEQYF
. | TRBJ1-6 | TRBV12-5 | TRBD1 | TGTGCTAGTGGTTGGACAGGGGGCGGTAGTTCACCCCTCCACTTT | CASGWTGGGSSPLHF
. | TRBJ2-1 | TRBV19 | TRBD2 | TGTGCCAGTAGTATAGAGGGAGCGGGGGGGGTCGACAATGAGCAGTTCTTC | CASSIEGAGGVDNEQFF
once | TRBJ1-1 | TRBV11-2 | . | TGTGCCAGCAGCTTAGGGAGGGTGAAGAACACTGAAGCTTTCTTT | CASSLGRVKNTEAFF
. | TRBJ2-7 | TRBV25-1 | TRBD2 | TGTGCCAGCAGTGAATTGCGGGGGACGGTATACGAGCAGTACTTC | CASSELRGTVYEQYF
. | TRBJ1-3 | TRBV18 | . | TGTGCCAGCTCACCGAGCTTACAGCTAGGAAACACCATATATTTT | CASSPSLQLGNTIYF
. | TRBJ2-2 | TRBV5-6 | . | TGTGCCAGCAGCTTGGGAGGGAACACCGGGGAGCTGTTTTTT | CASSLGGNTGELFF
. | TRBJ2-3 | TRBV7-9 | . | TGTGCCAGCAGCCATTTATATAGCACAGATACGCAGTATTTT | CASSHLYSTDTQYF
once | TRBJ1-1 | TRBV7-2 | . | TGTGCCAGCAGCTGGGATGGCACTGAAGCTTTCTTT | CASSWDGTEAFF
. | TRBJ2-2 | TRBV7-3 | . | TGTGCCAGCAGCCCGGACCTTACCGGGGAGCTGTTTTTT | CASSPDLTGELFF
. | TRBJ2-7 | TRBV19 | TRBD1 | TGTGCCAGTAGTGTCGGTCCCGGGACAGTCTACGAGCAGTACTTC | CASSVGPGTVYEQYF
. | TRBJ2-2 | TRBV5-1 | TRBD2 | TGCGCCAGCAGCTTGTGGACTAGCGCCACCGGGGAGCTGTTTTTT | CASSLWTSATGELFF
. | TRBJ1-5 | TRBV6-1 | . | TGTGCCAGCAGTGAAGGGACCACGCCGAATCAGCCCCAGCATTTT | CASSEGTTPNQPQHF
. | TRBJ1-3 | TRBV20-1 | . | TGCAGTGCTAGAGTCGAAAACACCATATATTTT | CSARVENTIYF
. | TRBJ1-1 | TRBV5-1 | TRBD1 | TGCGCCAGCAGGGGTGGGACAGGGGGCACTGAAGCTTTCTTT | CASRGGTGGTEAFF
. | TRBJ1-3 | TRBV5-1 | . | TGCGCCAGCAGCTTGGCTGCAGGAAACACCATATATTTT | CASSLAAGNTIYF
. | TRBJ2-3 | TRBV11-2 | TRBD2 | TGTGCCAGCAGCTTGTCTCTAGCGGGGGGGAGGGATACGCAGTATTTT | CASSLSLAGGRDTQYF
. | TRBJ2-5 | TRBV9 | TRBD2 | TGTGCCAGCAGCGTGGACGGGACTAGCGGGGTTGGGGAGACCCAGTACTTC | CASSVDGTSGVGETQYF
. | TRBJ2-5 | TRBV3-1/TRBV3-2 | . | TGTGCCAGCAGCCAAGATAAACTAGCCTCAGAGACCCAGTACTTC | CASSQDKLASETQYF
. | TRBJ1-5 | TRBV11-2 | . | TGTGCCAGCAGCTTAGAAGGGGAGAATCAGCCCCAGCATTTT | CASSLEGENQPQHF
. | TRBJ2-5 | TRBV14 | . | TGTGCCAGCAGCCACATCCTCGAGGGGGAGACCCAGTACTTC | CASSHILEGETQYF
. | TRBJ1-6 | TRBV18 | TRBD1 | TGTGCCAGCTCACCAGTGGACAGGGGTAGTTCACCCCTCCACTTT | CASSPVDRGSSPLHF
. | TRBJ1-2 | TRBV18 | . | TGTGCCAGCTCAGCGAACAGGGATGGCTACACCTTC | CASSANRDGYTF
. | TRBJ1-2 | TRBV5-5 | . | TGTGCCAGCAGCTTGGACTCACTGCCCTATGGCTACACCTTC | CASSLDSLPYGYTF
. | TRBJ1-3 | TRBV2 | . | TGTGCCAGCAGTGAAGCGGAGGGTGGTTATGGAAACACCATATATTTT | CASSEAEGGYGNTIYF
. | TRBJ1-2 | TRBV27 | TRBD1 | TGTGCCAGCAGTTTACAGGGACAGGAACCCTATGGCTACACCTTC | CASSLQGQEPYGYTF
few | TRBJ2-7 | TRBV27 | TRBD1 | TGTGCCAGCACCGAGACAGGGTCCCATCCTCGGCAGTACTTC | CASTETGSHPRQYF
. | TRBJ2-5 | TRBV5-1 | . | TGCGCCAGCAGACCCCGAGAAGGCCAAGAGACCCAGTACTTC | CASRPREGQETQYF
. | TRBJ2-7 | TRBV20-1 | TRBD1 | TGCAGTGCTCAACAGGGGTACGAGCAGTACTTC | CSAQQGYEQYF
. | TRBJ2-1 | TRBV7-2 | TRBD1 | TGTGCCAGCAGCCCGACAGGGCAACCCTACAATGAGCAGTTCTTC | CASSPTGQPYNEQFF
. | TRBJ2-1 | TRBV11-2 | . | TGTGCCAGCAGCCTCGCGCCGGGCGAACTCTCCTACAATGAGCAGTTCTTC | CASSLAPGELSYNEQFF
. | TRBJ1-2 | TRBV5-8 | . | TGTGCCAGCAGCTTGGGACCCTCTTCACCGGTTTATGGCTACACCTTC | CASSLGPSSPVYGYTF
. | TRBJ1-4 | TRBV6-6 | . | TGTGCCAGCAGCTCAGGGTGGAATGAAAAACTGTTTTTT | CASSSGWNEKLFF
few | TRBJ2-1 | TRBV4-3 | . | TGCGCCAGCAGCCAAATTGGCGACATTTACAATGAGCAGTTCTTC | CASSQIGDIYNEQFF
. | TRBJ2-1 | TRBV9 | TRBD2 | TGTGCCAGCGGACGACTAGCGGGGACCTACAATGAGCAGTTCTTC | CASGRLAGTYNEQFF
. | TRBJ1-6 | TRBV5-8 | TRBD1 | TGTGCCAGCAGCTTGTCGGGAGGCGGGTTAGGGGGCTCACCCCTCCACTTT | CASSLSGGGLGGSPLHF
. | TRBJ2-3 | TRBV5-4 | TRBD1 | TGTGCCAGCAGCTCCCGACAGGGGGATACGCAGTATTTT | CASSSRQGDTQYF
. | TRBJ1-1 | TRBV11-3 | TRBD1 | TGTGCCAGCAGCTCGGGACAGGGCGAGAACACTGAAGCTTTCTTT | CASSSGQGENTEAFF
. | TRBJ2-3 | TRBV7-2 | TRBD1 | TGTGCCAGCAGCTTAGGACAGGGCACCGATACGCAGTATTTT | CASSLGQGTDTQYF
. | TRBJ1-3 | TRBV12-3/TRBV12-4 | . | TGTGCCAGCAGTTCGCGACGGGACACCATATATTTT | CASSSRRDTIYF
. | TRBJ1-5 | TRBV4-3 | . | TGCGCCAGCAGCCAAGGGAGCAATCAGCCCCAGCATTTT | CASSQGSNQPQHF
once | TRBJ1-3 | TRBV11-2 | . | TGTGCCAGCAGCTTATATCGGGAATCCTCTGGAAACACCATATATTTT | CASSLYRESSGNTIYF
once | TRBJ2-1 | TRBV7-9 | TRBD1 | TGTGCCAGCAGCCCCATGACAGGGCCTTCCTACAATGAGCAGTTCTTC | CASSPMTGPSYNEQFF
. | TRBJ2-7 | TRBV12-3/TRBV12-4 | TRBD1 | TGTGCCAGCAGGACTAATACCGGCGACAGGGTATACTTC | CASRTNTGDRVYF
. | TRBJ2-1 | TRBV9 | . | TGTGCCAGCAGCGTAGAGGTACGCCACAATGAGCAGTTCTTC | CASSVEVRHNEQFF
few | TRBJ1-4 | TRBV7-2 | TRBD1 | TGTGCCAGCGGGACAGGGGGCGCGGGTGAAAAACTGTTTTTT | CASGTGGAGEKLFF
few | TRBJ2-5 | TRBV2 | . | TGTGCCAGCAGTGAAGGGCCGAGGGAGACCCAGTACTTC | CASSEGPRETQYF
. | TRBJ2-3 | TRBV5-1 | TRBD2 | TGCGCCAGCAGCTTTAGCGGGGGGGCCTTCACAGATACGCAGTATTTT | CASSFSGGAFTDTQYF
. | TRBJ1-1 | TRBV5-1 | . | TGCGCCAGCAGCGCAGGGATGAACACTGAAGCTTTCTTT | CASSAGMNTEAFF